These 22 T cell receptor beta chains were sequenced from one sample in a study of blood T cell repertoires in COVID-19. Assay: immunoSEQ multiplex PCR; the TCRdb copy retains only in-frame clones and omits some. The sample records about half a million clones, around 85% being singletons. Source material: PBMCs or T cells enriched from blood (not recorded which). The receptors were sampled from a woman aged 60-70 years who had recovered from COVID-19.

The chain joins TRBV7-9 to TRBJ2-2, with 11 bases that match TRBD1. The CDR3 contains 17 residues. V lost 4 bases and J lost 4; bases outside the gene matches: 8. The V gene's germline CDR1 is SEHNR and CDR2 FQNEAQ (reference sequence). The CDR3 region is CASSSRDRGSGTGELFF. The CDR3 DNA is TGTGCCAGCAGCTCCCGGGACAGGGGGTCAGGCACCGGGGAGCTGTTTTTT.

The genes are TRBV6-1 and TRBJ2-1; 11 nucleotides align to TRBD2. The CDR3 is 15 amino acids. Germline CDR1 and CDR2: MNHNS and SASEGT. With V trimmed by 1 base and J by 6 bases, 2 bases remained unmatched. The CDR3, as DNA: TGTGCCAGCAGTGAAGTGCTAGCGGGGGGCAATGAGCAGTTCTTC. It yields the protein CASSEVLAGGNEQFF.

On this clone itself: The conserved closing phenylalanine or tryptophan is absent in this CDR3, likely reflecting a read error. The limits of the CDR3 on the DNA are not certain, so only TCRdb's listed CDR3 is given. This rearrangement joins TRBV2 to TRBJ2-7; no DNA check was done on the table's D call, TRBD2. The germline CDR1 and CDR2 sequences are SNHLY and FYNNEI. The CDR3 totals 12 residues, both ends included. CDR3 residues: CASSLARGASFS.

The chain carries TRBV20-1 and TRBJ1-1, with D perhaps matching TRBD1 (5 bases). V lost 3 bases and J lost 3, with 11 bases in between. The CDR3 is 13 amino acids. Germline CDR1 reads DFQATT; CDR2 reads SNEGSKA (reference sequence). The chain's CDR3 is CSASPWGDTEAFF. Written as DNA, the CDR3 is TGCAGTGCTAGTCCCTGGGGGGACACTGAAGCTTTCTTT.

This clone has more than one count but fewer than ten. The CDR3 coding sequence is TGTGCCAGCAGTCTCTGGCGGACTGAAGCTTTCTTT. Residues: CASSLWRTEAFF. The rearrangement joins TRBV3-1 (or the pseudogene TRBV3-2) to TRBJ1-1; D is uncertain. With 6 bases removed from V and 5 bases from J, the gap between germline ends came to 10 bases. The CDR3 consists of 12 residues. The V gene's germline CDR1 is LGHDT and CDR2 YNNKEL (reference sequence).

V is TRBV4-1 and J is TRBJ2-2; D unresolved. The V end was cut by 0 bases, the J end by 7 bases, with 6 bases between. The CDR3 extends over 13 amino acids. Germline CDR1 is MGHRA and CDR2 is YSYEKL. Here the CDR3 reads CASSQDSLGELFF. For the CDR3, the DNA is TGCGCCAGCAGCCAAGATTCCCTCGGGGAGCTGTTTTTT.

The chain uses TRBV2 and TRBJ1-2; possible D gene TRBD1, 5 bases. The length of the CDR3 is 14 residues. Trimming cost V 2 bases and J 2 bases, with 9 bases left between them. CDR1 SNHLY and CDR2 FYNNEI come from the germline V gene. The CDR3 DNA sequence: TGTGCCAGCAGTGAACAGGGAATCAACTATGGCTACACCTTC. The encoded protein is CASSEQGINYGYTF.

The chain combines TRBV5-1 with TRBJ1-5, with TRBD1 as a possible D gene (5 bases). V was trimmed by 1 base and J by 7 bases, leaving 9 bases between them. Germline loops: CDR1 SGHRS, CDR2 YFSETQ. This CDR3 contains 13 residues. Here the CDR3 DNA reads TGCGCCAGCAGCTTGTCGGGGGAACAGCCCCAGCATTTT. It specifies CASSLSGEQPQHF.

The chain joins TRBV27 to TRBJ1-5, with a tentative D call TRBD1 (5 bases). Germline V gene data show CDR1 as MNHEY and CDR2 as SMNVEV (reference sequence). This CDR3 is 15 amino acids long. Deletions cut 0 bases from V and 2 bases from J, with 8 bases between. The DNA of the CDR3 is TGTGCCAGCAGTTTATCCTTAGGGGGCAATCAGCCCCAGCATTTT. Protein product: CASSLSLGGNQPQHF.

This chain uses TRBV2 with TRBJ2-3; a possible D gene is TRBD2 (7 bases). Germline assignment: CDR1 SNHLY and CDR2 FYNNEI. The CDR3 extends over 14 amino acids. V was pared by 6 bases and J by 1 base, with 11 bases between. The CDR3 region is CASRWGGRTDTQYF. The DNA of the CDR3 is TGTGCCAGCAGGTGGGGGGGCCGCACAGATACGCAGTATTTT.

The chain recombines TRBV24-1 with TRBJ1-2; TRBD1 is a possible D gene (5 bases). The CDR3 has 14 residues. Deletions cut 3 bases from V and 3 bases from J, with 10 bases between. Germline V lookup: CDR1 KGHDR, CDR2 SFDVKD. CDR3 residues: CATSDPRGDYGYTF. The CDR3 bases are TGTGCCACCAGTGATCCCCGGGGGGACTATGGCTACACCTTC.

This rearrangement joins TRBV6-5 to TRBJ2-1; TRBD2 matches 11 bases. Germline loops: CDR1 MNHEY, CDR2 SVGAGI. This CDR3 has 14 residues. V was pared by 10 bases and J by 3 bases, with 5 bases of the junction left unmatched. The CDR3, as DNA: TGTGCCATCAATAGCGGGGGGGACTACAATGAGCAGTTCTTC. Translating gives CAINSGGDYNEQFF.

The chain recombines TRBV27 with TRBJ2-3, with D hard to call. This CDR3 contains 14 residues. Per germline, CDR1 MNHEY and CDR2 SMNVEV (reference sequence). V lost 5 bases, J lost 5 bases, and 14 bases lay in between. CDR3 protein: CASSPLGYGDTQYF. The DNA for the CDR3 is TGTGCCAGCAGTCCCCTAGGATATGGAGATACGCAGTATTTT.

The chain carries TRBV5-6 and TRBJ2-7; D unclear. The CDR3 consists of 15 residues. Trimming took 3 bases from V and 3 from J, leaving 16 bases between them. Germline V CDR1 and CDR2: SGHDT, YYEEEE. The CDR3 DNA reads TGTGCCAGCAGCTACGGGTCGTCCTTGGGCTACGAGCAGTACGTC. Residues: CASSYGSSLGYEQYV.

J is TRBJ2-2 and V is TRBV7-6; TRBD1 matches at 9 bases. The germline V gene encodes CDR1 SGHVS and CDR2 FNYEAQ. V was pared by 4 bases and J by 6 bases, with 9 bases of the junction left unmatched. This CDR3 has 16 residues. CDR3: CASSSRQGVGSGELFF. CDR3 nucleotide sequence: TGTGCCAGCAGCTCCAGACAGGGGGTAGGATCCGGGGAGCTGTTTTTT.

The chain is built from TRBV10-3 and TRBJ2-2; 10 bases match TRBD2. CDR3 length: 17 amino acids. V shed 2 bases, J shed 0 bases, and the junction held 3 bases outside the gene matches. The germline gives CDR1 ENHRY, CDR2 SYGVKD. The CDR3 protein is CAISERLAGANTGELFF. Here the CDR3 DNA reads TGTGCCATCAGTGAGAGGCTAGCGGGGGCGAACACCGGGGAGCTGTTTTTT.

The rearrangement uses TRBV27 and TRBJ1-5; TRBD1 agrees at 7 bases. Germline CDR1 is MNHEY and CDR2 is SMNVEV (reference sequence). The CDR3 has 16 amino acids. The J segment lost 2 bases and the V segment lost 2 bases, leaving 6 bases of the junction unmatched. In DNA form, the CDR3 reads TGTGCCAGCAGTTTAACTCGGACAGGCCGCAATCAGCCCCAGCATTTT. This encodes CASSLTRTGRNQPQHF.

In DNA form, the CDR3 reads TGTGCCACGGGACAGGGCGATATTGTGGCGGCTGAAGCTTTCTTT. This encodes CATGQGDIVAAEAFF. V gene TRBV30 combines with J gene TRBJ1-1, with TRBD1 matching over 9 bases. Germline CDR1 GTSNPN, CDR2 SVGIG (reference sequence). V shed 8 bases and J 6 bases; nucleotides not matched to a gene: 16. CDR3 length: 15 residues.

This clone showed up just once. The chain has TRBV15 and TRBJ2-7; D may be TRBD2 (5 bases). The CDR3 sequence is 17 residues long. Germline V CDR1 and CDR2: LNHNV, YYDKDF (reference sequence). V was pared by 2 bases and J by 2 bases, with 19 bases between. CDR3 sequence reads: CATSRWKEDRAPYEQYF. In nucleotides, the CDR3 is TGTGCCACCAGCAGATGGAAGGAGGACCGCGCGCCCTACGAGCAGTACTTC.

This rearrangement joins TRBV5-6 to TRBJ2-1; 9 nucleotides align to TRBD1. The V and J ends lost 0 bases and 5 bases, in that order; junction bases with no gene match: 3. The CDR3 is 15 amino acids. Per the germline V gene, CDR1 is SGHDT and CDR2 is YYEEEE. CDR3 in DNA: TGTGCCAGCAGCTTGGGGGACAGGGAAAACAATGAGCAGTTCTTC. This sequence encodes CASSLGDRENNEQFF.

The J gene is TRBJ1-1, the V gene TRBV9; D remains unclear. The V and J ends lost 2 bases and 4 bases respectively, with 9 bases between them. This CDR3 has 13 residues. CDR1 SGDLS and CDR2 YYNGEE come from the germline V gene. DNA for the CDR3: TGTGCCAGCAGCGTCCGTGGTAGCACTGAAGCTTTCTTT. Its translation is CASSVRGSTEAFF.

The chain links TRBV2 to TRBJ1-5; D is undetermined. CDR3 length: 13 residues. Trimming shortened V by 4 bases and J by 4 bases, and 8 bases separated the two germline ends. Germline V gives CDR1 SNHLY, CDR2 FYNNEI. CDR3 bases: TGTGCCAGCAGTGCGCTGCGTAATCAGCCCCAGCATTTT. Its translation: CASSALRNQPQHF.